Following are 9 T cell receptor beta chains from one sample sequenced in a study of cytomegalovirus exposure and HLA in healthy donors. The PCR used 60 Vbeta and 13 Jbeta primers. TCRdb keeps only in-frame clones here, not all; method: immunoSEQ multiplex PCR. The sample features approximately 100,000 clones, with approximately 3.5% in its top ten. The sample consisted of PBMCs. The receptors originated from a man aged 40-50 years in good health and CMV-seronegative.

This chain connects TRBV28 to TRBJ1-1, with TRBD1 identical over 7 bases. The V gene end was trimmed by 4 bases and the J gene end by 4 bases; junction bases not matched to a gene: 6. Germline loops: CDR1 MDHEN, CDR2 SYDVKM. This CDR3 spans 14 amino acids. The CDR3 is CASSYGQVGTEAFF. The CDR3 DNA reads TGTGCCAGCAGTTACGGACAGGTGGGCACTGAAGCTTTCTTT.

The genes are TRBV4-1 and TRBJ2-7; weak D call: TRBD1 (6 bases). The CDR3 length is 14 residues. From germline, CDR1 is MGHRA and CDR2 YSYEKL. Trimming left V 4 bases short and J 2 bases short, with 12 bases between. CDR3 protein: CASSLPGTPYEQYF. The CDR3 DNA is TGCGCCAGCAGCCTACCCGGGACACCCTACGAGCAGTACTTC.

This chain joins TRBV4-1 and TRBJ1-1; TRBD1 agrees at 7 bases. This CDR3 contains 15 residues. The V segment lost 3 bases and the J segment 7 bases; nucleotides outside the gene matches: 11. Germline CDR1 is MGHRA and CDR2 is YSYEKL. CDR3 bases: TGCGCCAGCAGCCAGCCGGGACAGCCCCTACTTGAAGCTTTCTTT. Translating gives CASSQPGQPLLEAFF.

The chain couples TRBV6-1 to TRBJ1-4; 9 bases line up with TRBD1. The germline CDR1 and CDR2 sequences are MNHNS and SASEGT. The CDR3 runs 15 residues. With V trimmed by 5 bases and J by 6 bases, 7 bases remained unmatched. The chain's CDR3 is CASSPPNRGHEKLFF. CDR3 sequence (DNA): TGTGCCAGCAGTCCCCCCAACAGGGGGCATGAAAAACTGTTTTTT.

The chain has TRBV9 and TRBJ1-1, with D possibly TRBD1 on 6 matching bases. Germline V gives CDR1 SGDLS, CDR2 YYNGEE. V lost 3 bases and J 8 bases, leaving 17 bases between the germline ends. CDR3 length: 14 amino acids. The DNA for the CDR3 is TGTGCCAGCAGCGCGGGGGGGGGCAGGGCGGAAGCTTTCTTT. Translated, it gives CASSAGGGRAEAFF.

CDR3 DNA: TGTGCCAGCAGCGAGGACTACCGCTGGGAGACCCAGTACTTC. Its protein is CASSEDYRWETQYF. The V gene is TRBV7-7, the J gene TRBJ2-5; D might be TRBD2 (6 bases). The CDR3 contains 14 residues. Per the germline V gene, CDR1 is SSHAT and CDR2 is FNYEAQ (reference sequence). Deletions cut 5 bases from V and 5 bases from J, with 15 bases between. The entire variable domain, with the rest obtained from reference TRBV7-7 and TRBJ2-5, is as follows: GAGVSQSPRYKVTKRGQDVTLRCDPISSHATLYWYQQALGQGPEFLTYFNYEAQPDKSGLPSDRFSAERPEGSISTLTIQRTEQRDSAMYRCASSEDYRWETQYFGPGTRLLVL.

About this clone: The junction departs from germline at one end; a sequencing error may be responsible. The rearrangement links TRBV28 to TRBJ1-5; 9 bases match TRBD1. The CDR3 sequence is 15 residues long. CDR1 is MDHEN, CDR2 SYDVKM, per germline. The CDR3 DNA reads as TGTGCCAGCAGTTTTCAAACAGGGGGCAACCAGCCCCAGCATTTT. As protein: CASSFQTGGNQPQHF.

The CDR3 coding sequence is TGTGCCAGCGGTCAGGGGGTCACTGAAGCTTTCTTT. This gives the protein CASGQGVTEAFF. The chain links TRBV6-1 to TRBJ1-1; TRBD1 agrees at 7 bases. This CDR3 has 12 amino acids. J was trimmed by 4 bases and V by 8 bases; bases with no gene match: 4. Germline CDR1 reads MNHNS; CDR2 reads SASEGT.

The V and J genes are TRBV7-2 and TRBJ2-7, with 9 positions matching TRBD1. CDR3 size: 14 residues. Per germline, CDR1 SGHTA and CDR2 FQGNSA. The trim removed 5 bases at V and 4 bases at J, leaving 6 bases unmatched. The CDR3 loop is CASSRQGGKYEQYF. For the CDR3, the DNA is TGTGCCAGCAGCCGACAGGGGGGAAAATACGAGCAGTACTTC.